One sample yielded the 11 T cell receptor beta chains listed below, sequenced in a study of T cell changes during pregnancy in multiple sclerosis. Generated by immunoSEQ multiplex PCR, the TCRdb table keeps only in-frame clones and is missing some. The sample consists of tens of thousands of clones, roughly 94% of them appearing once. The sequencing used CD4+ T cells from peripheral blood mononuclear cells, collected in the second trimester of pregnancy. The origin of the receptors is a female donor with multiple sclerosis, enrolled in a pregnancy study.

The gene calls are TRBV28 and TRBJ2-7, with 7 bases identical to TRBD1. This CDR3 region has 12 residues. Germline V CDR1 and CDR2: MDHEN, SYDVKM. Here the CDR3 DNA reads TGTGGTTCGGGACAGCTAACCTACGAGCAGTACTTC. This encodes CGSGQLTYEQYF.

The chain employs TRBV15 and TRBJ2-7; D is undetermined. CDR3 length: 15 residues. V gave up 0 bases and J gave up 0 bases, with 9 bases separating them. Per germline, CDR1 LNHNV and CDR2 YYDKDF (reference sequence). The chain's CDR3 is CATSRDTSSSYEQYF. In nucleotides, the CDR3 is TGTGCCACCAGCAGAGATACCTCCAGCTCCTACGAGCAGTACTTC.

The genes are TRBV14 and TRBJ1-6; TRBD1 might be the D (5 bases). Trimming cost V 0 bases and J 8 bases, with 5 bases left between them. CDR3 size: 13 residues. CDR1 SGHDN and CDR2 FVKESK come from the germline V gene. In nucleotides, the CDR3 is TGTGCCAGCAGCCAAGACAGGGATTCACCCCTCCACTTT. Its translation is CASSQDRDSPLHF. Using reference TRBV14 and TRBJ1-6 for the parts outside the CDR3, the full variable domain is EAGVTQFPSHSVIEKGQTVTLRCDPISGHDNLYWYRRVMGKEIKFLLHFVKESKQDESGMPNNRFLAERTGGTYSTLKVQPAELEDSGVYFCASSQDRDSPLHFGNGTRLTVT.

The chain is built from TRBV2 and TRBJ1-5; D remains ambiguous. The CDR3 consists of 15 residues. Germline V gene sequence: CDR1 SNHLY, CDR2 FYNNEI. V was shortened by 7 bases and J by 0 bases, with 13 bases between the two germline ends. The CDR3: CASTSVVNSNQPQHF. The CDR3, as DNA: TGTGCCAGCACCTCAGTCGTTAATAGCAATCAGCCCCAGCATTTT.

The chain recombines TRBV6-6 with TRBJ1-5, with a tentative D call TRBD1 (6 bases). V shed 6 bases and J shed 5 bases, with 17 bases lying between them. The CDR3 extends over 15 amino acids. Germline CDR1 and CDR2: MNHNY and SVGAGI (reference sequence). CDR3 sequence reads: CASRHSGTPDQPQHF. The CDR3 region has the DNA TGTGCCAGCAGACACTCCGGGACACCTGATCAGCCCCAGCATTTT.

In its sample, this clone was seen once. The chain uses TRBV10-3 and TRBJ2-7; D not resolved. Trimming took 2 bases from V and 8 from J, leaving 7 bases between them. The germline V gene has CDR1 ENHRY and CDR2 SYGVKD. The CDR3 sequence is 11 residues long. This CDR3 is CAISEAIKQYF. The CDR3 region has the DNA TGTGCCATCAGTGAGGCGATCAAGCAGTACTTC.

The V and J genes are TRBV19 and TRBJ2-2, with 7 bases identical to TRBD1. CDR1 LNHDA and CDR2 SQIVND come from the germline V gene (reference sequence). V gave up 6 bases and J gave up 5 bases; unmatched junction bases: 6. This CDR3 contains 14 residues. CDR3 DNA: TGTGCCAGTAGCTACAGGGGCGGGACCGGGGAGCTGTTTTTT. Translation: CASSYRGGTGELFF. Combining the CDR3 with reference TRBV19 and TRBJ2-2 gives the whole variable domain DGGITQSPKYLFRKEGQNVTLSCEQNLNHDAMYWYRQDPGQGLRLIYYSQIVNDFQKGDIAEGYSVSREKKESFPLTVTSAQKNPTAFYLCASSYRGGTGELFFGEGSRLTVL.

This clone was recorded once. The V and J genes are TRBV18 and TRBJ1-1; 7 nucleotides align to TRBD1. Looked up from germline, CDR1 is KGHSH and CDR2 is LQKENI. The length of the CDR3 is 15 residues. J lost 4 bases, V lost 5 bases, and 10 bases had no gene match. CDR3 DNA: TGTGCCAGCTCAACCCGACAGGGTGAGGGCACTGAAGCTTTCTTT. This encodes CASSTRQGEGTEAFF. The entire variable domain, with the rest obtained from reference TRBV18 and TRBJ1-1, is as follows: NAGVMQNPRHLVRRRGQEARLRCSPMKGHSHVYWYRQLPEEGLKFMVYLQKENIIDESGMPKERFSAEFPKEGPSILRIQQVVRGDSAAYFCASSTRQGEGTEAFFGQGTRLTVV.

The chain couples TRBV27 to TRBJ2-7, with D hard to call. This CDR3 is 13 amino acids long. Looked up from germline, CDR1 is MNHEY and CDR2 is SMNVEV (reference sequence). Trimming took 5 bases from V and 4 from J, leaving 12 bases between them. The CDR3 protein is CASSARPGYEQYF. In DNA form, the CDR3 reads TGTGCCAGCAGTGCCCGCCCGGGTTACGAGCAGTACTTC.

This clone was observed once. The J gene is TRBJ2-7, the V gene TRBV30, with 8 bases fitting TRBD2. The CDR3 covers 15 residues. The trim removed 2 bases at V and 2 bases at J, leaving 8 bases unmatched. The germline CDR1 and CDR2 sequences are GTSNPN and SVGIG (reference sequence). CDR3 DNA sequence: TGTGCCTGGAGTAGGAGGGGCGGGGGGACCTACGAGCAGTACTTC. The encoded protein is CAWSRRGGGTYEQYF. The full variable domain, its missing parts supplied by reference TRBV30 and TRBJ2-7, is SQTIHQWPATLVQPVGSPLSLECTVEGTSNPNLYWYRQAAGRGLQLLFYSVGIGQISSEVPQNLSASRPQDRQFILSSKKLLLSDSGFYLCAWSRRGGGTYEQYFGPGTRLTVT.

The chain carries TRBV7-3 and TRBJ2-1, with 12 bases matching TRBD2. Germline V lookup: CDR1 SGHTA, CDR2 FQGTGA. J was trimmed by 7 bases and V by 0 bases; bases with no gene match: 10. The CDR3 consists of 18 residues. CDR3 bases: TGTGCCAGCAGCTTAACTCCCTTGACTAGCGGGGGAAGGAATGAGCAGTTCTTC. Amino acids: CASSLTPLTSGGRNEQFF.